These 21 T cell receptor beta chains share one sample of origin, sequenced in a study of cytomegalovirus exposure and HLA in healthy donors. Primers: 60 Vbeta forward and 13 Jbeta reverse. Method: immunoSEQ multiplex PCR; TCRdb's copy keeps in-frame clones and lacks some. The sample lists approximately 58,000 clones; approximately 80% were seen once. Sample: PBMCs. These TCRs come from a man aged 30 to 45 in good health and CMV-seronegative.

V and J are TRBV5-6 and TRBJ1-1, with D possibly TRBD1 on 5 matching bases. The CDR3 has 14 residues. The V end was cut by 4 bases, the J end by 2 bases, with 12 bases between. The germline CDR1 and CDR2 sequences are SGHDT and YYEEEE. DNA of the CDR3: TGTGCCAGCAGCCCGGGGGGAAGCAACACTGAAGCTTTCTTT. It yields the protein CASSPGGSNTEAFF.

V gene TRBV7-9 combines with J gene TRBJ2-1; TRBD1 aligns across 8 bases. The ends lost 3 bases at V and 4 bases at J; junction bases unmatched: 5. Germline CDR1 and CDR2: SEHNR and FQNEAQ (reference sequence). This CDR3 spans 15 amino acids. The chain's CDR3 is CASSFDRGLYNEQFF. CDR3 nucleotide sequence: TGTGCCAGCAGCTTTGACAGGGGCCTTTACAATGAGCAGTTCTTC.

The chain is built from TRBV11-2 and TRBJ2-5, with unresolved D. The germline V gene has CDR1 SGHAT and CDR2 FQNNGV. The V gene lost 1 base and the J gene lost 1 base, with 7 bases spanning the gap. CDR3 size: 14 residues. CDR3 bases: TGTGCCAGCAGCTTAGGACATTCCCAAGAGACCCAGTACTTC. This sequence encodes CASSLGHSQETQYF.

The chain uses TRBV4-2 and TRBJ2-1; perhaps TRBD1 as D (5 bases). CDR1 and CDR2 (germline): LGHNA, YNFKEQ. V was shortened by 4 bases and J by 5 bases, with 18 bases between the two germline ends. The CDR3 is 16 amino acids. The CDR3 sequence is CASSLRGRAFNNEQFF. The CDR3 bases are TGTGCCAGCAGCCTCCGAGGCAGGGCTTTTAACAATGAGCAGTTCTTC.

The V gene is TRBV19, the J gene TRBJ2-3, with a weak D call TRBD2 (6 bases). V lost 7 bases and J lost 0, with 11 bases in between. Per germline, CDR1 LNHDA and CDR2 SQIVND (reference sequence). The CDR3 length is 14 residues. CDR3 residues: CASTTRESTDTQYF. In nucleotides, the CDR3 is TGTGCCAGTACGACGCGGGAAAGCACAGATACGCAGTATTTT.

The rearrangement links TRBV5-1 to TRBJ2-7; D possibly corresponds to TRBD2 (6 bases). The germline V and J ends were trimmed by 1 base and 4 bases, with 12 bases remaining between them. The germline gives CDR1 SGHRS, CDR2 YFSETQ. This CDR3 is 14 amino acids long. Here the CDR3 DNA reads TGCGCCAGCAGCTTGAGGGGCGGGGCGTACGAGCAGTACTTC. Encoded protein: CASSLRGGAYEQYF.

As to this clone: Additional DNA sequences in this sample encode the identical CDR3. V is TRBV13 and J is TRBJ2-7, with D uncertain. This CDR3 is 13 amino acids long. Trimming removed 0 bases at V and 3 bases at J, with 6 bases between. Germline loops: CDR1 PRHDT, CDR2 FYEKMQ (reference sequence). CDR3 residues: CASSLGAVYEQYF. The DNA for the CDR3 is TGTGCCAGCAGCTTAGGGGCAGTCTACGAGCAGTACTTC. Filled out from reference TRBV13 and TRBJ2-7, the complete variable domain reads AAGVIQSPRHLIKEKRETATLKCYPIPRHDTVYWYQQGPGQDPQFLISFYEKMQSDKGSIPDRFSAQQFSDYHSELNMSSLELGDSALYFCASSLGAVYEQYFGPGTRLTVT.

CDR3 residues: CASRTGSNEQFF. The CDR3, as DNA: TGTGCCAGCAGGACAGGGAGCAATGAGCAGTTCTTC. The chain has TRBV7-9 and TRBJ2-1; 7 nucleotides agree with TRBD1. The CDR3 runs 12 residues. With V trimmed by 6 bases and J by 6 bases, 2 bases remained unmatched. CDR1 SEHNR and CDR2 FQNEAQ come from the germline V gene (reference sequence).

The gene calls are TRBV7-6 and TRBJ1-2; 7 bases are shared with TRBD1. The length of the CDR3 is 15 residues. J gave up 7 bases and V 5 bases, and 13 bases lay outside the gene matches. Germline-derived CDR1 and CDR2 are SGHVS and FNYEAQ. This CDR3 reads CASSPSDRSLSGYTF. The DNA for the CDR3 is TGTGCCAGCAGCCCCTCGGACAGGTCCCTCAGTGGCTACACCTTC.

V and J are TRBV4-1 and TRBJ2-1, with D perhaps matching TRBD1 (5 bases). Trimming took off 4 bases at V and 6 bases at J, with 19 bases between the two ends. There are 16 residues in the CDR3. CDR1 and CDR2 (germline): MGHRA, YSYEKL. CDR3 in amino acids: CASSPSWMGPINEQFF. The CDR3 region has the DNA TGCGCCAGCAGCCCCTCTTGGATGGGGCCAATCAATGAGCAGTTCTTC.

On this clone: At one end the junction does not follow the germline gene, possibly because of a read error. V and J are TRBV7-9 and TRBJ1-4; TRBD1 matches 8 bases. The CDR3 is 14 residues long. Germline V lookup: CDR1 SEHNR, CDR2 FQNEAQ (reference sequence). CDR3 in amino acids: CSSSLAGGWEKLFF. The CDR3, as DNA: TGTTCCAGCAGCTTAGCAGGGGGCTGGGAAAAACTGTTTTTT.

This clone was detected only a few times. The V call is TRBV11-3, the J call TRBJ1-1; 7 bases fit TRBD1. Germline CDR1 reads SGHNT; CDR2 reads YENEEA. The J segment lost 6 bases and the V segment lost 1 base, leaving 5 bases of the junction unmatched. This CDR3 spans 14 amino acids. This CDR3 reads CASSLAGTDSEAFF. In DNA, the CDR3 is TGTGCCAGCAGCTTAGCGGGGACAGACTCTGAAGCTTTCTTT.

The chain employs TRBV7-8 and TRBJ2-3; perhaps TRBD2 as D (6 bases). The CDR3 is 16 amino acids. Germline V CDR1 and CDR2: SGHVS, FQNEAQ. The V gene lost 2 bases and the J gene lost 2 bases, with 14 bases spanning the gap. The CDR3 coding sequence is TGTGCCAGCAGCTTAAGGAGGGAGCGACTCACAGATACGCAGTATTTT. This codes for CASSLRRERLTDTQYF.

The genes are TRBV7-2 and TRBJ2-7; the match to TRBD2 covers 10 bases. The CDR3 covers 15 residues. V lost 6 bases and J lost 2; bases outside the gene matches: 7. Per germline, CDR1 SGHTA and CDR2 FQGNSA. The chain's CDR3 is CASRGGTSAAYEQYF. The CDR3 DNA sequence: TGTGCCAGCAGGGGAGGGACTAGCGCCGCCTACGAGCAGTACTTC.

The chain uses TRBV30 and TRBJ1-2; TRBD1 is a possible D gene (5 bases). This CDR3 contains 13 residues. With 0 bases removed from V and 4 bases from J, the gap between germline ends came to 9 bases. Germline CDR1 GTSNPN, CDR2 SVGIG (reference sequence). The CDR3, as DNA: TGTGCCTGGAGTGTACAGGTCGCCTATGGCTACACCTTC. It encodes CAWSVQVAYGYTF.

The J gene is TRBJ2-1, the V gene TRBV11-2; the match to TRBD1 covers 10 bases. Germline lookup yields CDR1 SGHAT and CDR2 FQNNGV. With V trimmed by 1 base and J by 15 bases, 12 bases remained unmatched. The CDR3 has 15 residues. Here the CDR3 DNA reads TGTGCCAGCAGCTTAGCTCCGACAGGGGGCGCCTTTCTGTTCTTC. This encodes CASSLAPTGGAFLFF.

The chain links TRBV30 to TRBJ2-7; D possibly corresponds to TRBD2 (6 bases). The V end was cut by 2 bases, the J end by 5 bases, with 13 bases between. The CDR3 has 13 residues. The germline CDR1 and CDR2 sequences are GTSNPN and SVGIG (reference sequence). The DNA for the CDR3 is TGTGCCTGGAGTAGCACGGGCGGGGACGAGCAGTACTTC. It encodes CAWSSTGGDEQYF.

As DNA, the CDR3 is TGTGCCAGTAGCATGGGACAGGGGGTATCTCCGAACACCGGGGAGCTGTTTTTT. Residues: CASSMGQGVSPNTGELFF. This rearrangement joins TRBV19 to TRBJ2-2, with TRBD1 identical over 11 bases. V lost 6 bases to trimming and J lost 0 bases; unmatched junction nucleotides: 9. CDR3 length: 18 amino acids. Germline loops: CDR1 LNHDA, CDR2 SQIVND (reference sequence).

The J gene is TRBJ1-4, the V gene TRBV5-5; 7 bases fit TRBD1. The V segment lost 0 bases and the J segment 8 bases; nucleotides outside the gene matches: 7. Germline V gene lookup returns CDR1 SGHKS and CDR2 YYEKEE (reference sequence). The CDR3 has 15 amino acids. CDR3 amino acids: CASSLGGTVGEKLFF. CDR3 nucleotide sequence: TGTGCCAGCAGCTTGGGGGGGACAGTCGGGGAAAAACTGTTTTTT.

This chain uses TRBV7-9 with TRBJ2-7; 9 bases are shared with TRBD1. The CDR3 sequence is 14 residues long. The ends lost 2 bases at V and 6 bases at J; junction bases unmatched: 5. Germline CDR1 reads SEHNR; CDR2 reads FQNEAQ (reference sequence). The CDR3 sequence is CASSLLTGGTEQYF. The DNA for the CDR3 is TGTGCCAGCAGCTTACTTACAGGGGGCACCGAGCAGTACTTC.

The chain links TRBV18 to TRBJ2-1, with a weak D call TRBD1 (6 bases). The length of the CDR3 is 15 residues. Trimming cost V 4 bases and J 6 bases, with 16 bases left between them. CDR1 and CDR2 (germline): KGHSH, LQKENI. The DNA for the CDR3 is TGTGCCAGCTCACTACAGGGCCCAGGGTTCAATGAGCAGTTCTTC. Its protein is CASSLQGPGFNEQFF. The whole variable domain, filled in from reference TRBV18 and TRBJ2-1, reads NAGVMQNPRHLVRRRGQEARLRCSPMKGHSHVYWYRQLPEEGLKFMVYLQKENIIDESGMPKERFSAEFPKEGPSILRIQQVVRGDSAAYFCASSLQGPGFNEQFFGPGTRLTVL.